Following are 19 T cell receptor beta chains from one sample sequenced in a study of T cells in Graves' hyperthyroidism and ophthalmopathy. TCR beta CDR3 regions were amplified from RNA. The TCR CDR3 was amplified in a first-round RT-PCR using the HTBI primer set. TCRdb analysed the multiplex PCR reads with MiXCR anew, one entry per CDR3 protein. Among approximately 700,000 distinct CDR3 sequences, about 16% were seen once, and the ten largest hold roughly 8%. The sample comprised blood. These receptor sequences come from a man between 18 and 35 years old with Graves' hyperthyroidism.

This clonotype occurred many times. The CDR3, as DNA: TGTGCCAGCAGTTCGACAGTGACTCCCTACAATGAGCAGTTCTTC. This translates into CASSSTVTPYNEQFF. The V call is TRBV28, the J call TRBJ2-1, with D perhaps matching TRBD1 (5 bases). Trimming left V 4 bases short and J 2 bases short, with 12 bases between. In germline, CDR1 is MDHEN, CDR2 SYDVKM. CDR3 size: 15 residues.

The chain recombines TRBV30 with TRBJ2-5; no definite D call. V lost 1 base and J 5 bases, leaving 8 bases between the germline ends. Per germline, CDR1 GTSNPN and CDR2 SVGIG (reference sequence). This CDR3 has 12 residues. The CDR3 loop reads CAWSGFRETQYF. For the CDR3, the DNA is TGTGCCTGGAGTGGATTTAGGGAGACCCAGTACTTC.

The rearrangement joins TRBV7-8 to TRBJ1-6; D is undetermined. CDR1 is SGHVS, CDR2 FQNEAQ, per germline. The ends were cut back, 3 bases at V and 9 bases at J, with 18 bases in the middle. This CDR3 is built from 16 residues. CDR3 sequence reads: CASSLDDGRMGSPLHF. DNA of the CDR3: TGTGCCAGCAGCTTGGACGACGGGAGGATGGGTTCACCCCTCCACTTT.

V is TRBV11-2 and J is TRBJ1-5; D perhaps matches TRBD1 (6 bases). V gave up 5 bases and J gave up 0 bases, with 29 bases separating them. The CDR3 has 21 amino acids. From germline, CDR1 is SGHAT and CDR2 FQNNGV. The CDR3: CASSQAPGQRDTPYSNQPQHF. CDR3 coding DNA: TGTGCCAGCAGCCAAGCCCCTGGACAGAGAGATACGCCATATAGCAATCAGCCCCAGCATTTT.

This clonotype was seen repeatedly, ten times or more. The V and J genes are TRBV11-3 and TRBJ2-1; TRBD1 matches 8 bases. The CDR3 consists of 15 residues. With 5 bases clipped from V and 6 bases from J, the junction kept 9 bases outside the gene matches. Germline V gives CDR1 SGHNT, CDR2 YENEEA. DNA of the CDR3: TGTGCCAGCAGCCCATACCCGGACAGGGCCAATGAGCAGTTCTTC. As protein: CASSPYPDRANEQFF.

This clonotype was recorded a few times. The rearrangement links TRBV29-1 to TRBJ1-1; TRBD1 might be the D (6 bases). Germline loops: CDR1 SQVTM, CDR2 ANQGSEA. There are 12 residues in the CDR3. Trimming took 4 bases from V and 4 from J, leaving 10 bases between them. CDR3 coding DNA: TGCAGCGTTGCACAGGGAGTCACTGAAGCTTTCTTT. It yields the protein CSVAQGVTEAFF.

As for this clonotype: This may be a read error: a much more frequent sequence differs by one nucleotide. The chain carries TRBV2 and TRBJ2-2; D perhaps matches TRBD2 (5 bases). CDR1 is SNHLY, CDR2 FYNNEI, per germline. Trimming left V 4 bases short and J 0 bases short, with 9 bases between. The CDR3 totals 15 residues. CDR3 in DNA: TGTGCCAGCAGTGCACTCGGGGCGAACACCGGGGAGCTGTTTTTT. It specifies CASSALGANTGELFF.

Concerning this clonotype itself: One base away lies a much larger clone, so this may be a sequencing read error. The V and J genes are TRBV18 and TRBJ2-7; D not certain. The CDR3 has 13 amino acids. CDR1 and CDR2 from the germline V gene are KGHSH and LQKENI. The CDR3 reads CASSPTIPYAQYF. DNA of the CDR3: TGTGCCAGCTCACCAACGATCCCCTACGCGCAGTACTTC.

This clonotype was counted only a few times. The chain employs TRBV20-1 and TRBJ2-5, with 8 nucleotides matching TRBD1. This CDR3 has 14 residues. Looked up from germline, CDR1 is DFQATT and CDR2 is SNEGSKA (reference sequence). The junction had 7 bases not matched to a gene; V was cut back by 5 bases and J by 2 bases. CDR3 amino acids: CSAGRDRPQETQYF. CDR3 in DNA: TGCAGTGCTGGTCGGGACAGGCCTCAAGAGACCCAGTACTTC.

The CDR3: CATILKRERPGELFF. The CDR3 DNA reads TGTGCCACCATACTAAAGCGGGAGCGGCCCGGGGAGCTGTTTTTT. This chain connects TRBV28 to TRBJ2-2; 8 bases match TRBD2. The germline gives CDR1 MDHEN, CDR2 SYDVKM. The CDR3 contains 15 residues. The V gene end was trimmed by 10 bases and the J gene end by 6 bases; junction bases not matched to a gene: 13.

This clonotype has more than one count but fewer than ten. V usage is TRBV12-3 or TRBV12-4 and J usage is TRBJ2-2; the D gene is possibly TRBD1 (6 bases). The ends were cut back, 4 bases at V and 3 bases at J, with 15 bases in the middle. The CDR3 extends over 16 amino acids. In nucleotides, the CDR3 is TGTGCCAGCAGTTCGGGACACCCTAGGCACACCGGGGAGCTGTTTTTT. Encoded protein: CASSSGHPRHTGELFF.

This rearrangement joins TRBV12-3 or TRBV12-4 to TRBJ1-4; D perhaps matches TRBD1 (5 bases). Trimming pared 6 bases from V and 8 bases from J, leaving 19 bases between. This CDR3 comprises 15 residues. CDR3 amino acids: CASRGVRDGLEKLFF. CDR3 in DNA: TGTGCCAGCAGGGGGGTTCGGGACGGGTTAGAAAAACTGTTTTTT.

This clonotype was picked up a small number of times. The CDR3 coding sequence is TGTGCCAGCAGTGACGCCGCTAAGAGCTCCTACAATGAGCAGTTCTTC. Its protein is CASSDAAKSSYNEQFF. This chain uses TRBV6-2 or TRBV6-3 with TRBJ2-1; unclear D gene. The CDR3 has 16 residues. Germline V gene sequence: CDR1 MNHEY, CDR2 SVGEGT. V was shortened by 5 bases and J by 0 bases, with 14 bases between the two germline ends.

This clonotype has a count of ten or more. V and J are TRBV28 and TRBJ1-2; D might be TRBD1 (6 bases). Germline CDR1 reads MDHEN; CDR2 reads SYDVKM. CDR3 length: 15 residues. V lost 3 bases to trimming and J lost 0 bases, with 11 bases between them. The CDR3 sequence: CASSFGGQTNYGYTF. The CDR3 DNA reads TGTGCCAGCAGTTTTGGGGGGCAGACTAACTATGGCTACACCTTC.

At least ten counts were recorded for this clonotype. The genes are TRBV28 and TRBJ2-1; D is perhaps TRBD2 (5 bases). Deletions cut 6 bases from V and 2 bases from J, with 14 bases between. CDR3 size: 15 residues. Germline V gives CDR1 MDHEN, CDR2 SYDVKM. In DNA form, the CDR3 reads TGTGCCAGCAGACCCGCGGCGGGTGCCTACAATGAGCAGTTCTTC. Translating it yields CASRPAAGAYNEQFF.

In this sample, this clonotype turned up many times. The chain links TRBV28 to TRBJ2-4; TRBD1 aligns across 10 bases. The germline V gene encodes CDR1 MDHEN and CDR2 SYDVKM. V dropped 9 bases and J dropped 9; count of bases not matched to a gene: 11. The CDR3 spans 14 residues. In nucleotides, the CDR3 is TGTGCCAGTCTCCCGGGACAGGGGCTTCTCATTCAGTACTTC. This gives the protein CASLPGQGLLIQYF.

This clonotype has only a few counts. The chain carries TRBV6-2 or TRBV6-3 and TRBJ2-2, with unresolved D. Germline V lookup: CDR1 MNHEY, CDR2 SVGEGT. The CDR3 spans 12 residues. V lost 6 bases and J 1 base, leaving 3 bases between the germline ends. The CDR3 nucleotides are TGTGCCAGCAGGGAGAACACCGGGGAGCTGTTTTTT. It codes for CASRENTGELFF.

This clonotype has a handful of counts. This rearrangement joins TRBV7-2 to TRBJ2-7, with 8 bases lining up with TRBD2. CDR1 SGHTA and CDR2 FQGNSA come from the germline V gene. This CDR3 spans 16 amino acids. The V segment lost 1 base and the J segment 2 bases; nucleotides outside the gene matches: 7. Here the CDR3 reads CASSLEGLAGTYEQYF. DNA for the CDR3: TGTGCCAGCAGCTTAGAGGGGCTAGCGGGTACCTACGAGCAGTACTTC.

The chain links TRBV20-1 to TRBJ2-3; D is possibly TRBD1 (6 bases). Germline CDR1 is DFQATT and CDR2 is SNEGSKA (reference sequence). This CDR3 comprises 14 residues. The ends were cut back, 5 bases at V and 4 bases at J, with 16 bases in the middle. The DNA for the CDR3 is TGCAGTGCTGAAATAACAGGGAATCCAGATACGCAGTATTTT. Its translation: CSAEITGNPDTQYF.